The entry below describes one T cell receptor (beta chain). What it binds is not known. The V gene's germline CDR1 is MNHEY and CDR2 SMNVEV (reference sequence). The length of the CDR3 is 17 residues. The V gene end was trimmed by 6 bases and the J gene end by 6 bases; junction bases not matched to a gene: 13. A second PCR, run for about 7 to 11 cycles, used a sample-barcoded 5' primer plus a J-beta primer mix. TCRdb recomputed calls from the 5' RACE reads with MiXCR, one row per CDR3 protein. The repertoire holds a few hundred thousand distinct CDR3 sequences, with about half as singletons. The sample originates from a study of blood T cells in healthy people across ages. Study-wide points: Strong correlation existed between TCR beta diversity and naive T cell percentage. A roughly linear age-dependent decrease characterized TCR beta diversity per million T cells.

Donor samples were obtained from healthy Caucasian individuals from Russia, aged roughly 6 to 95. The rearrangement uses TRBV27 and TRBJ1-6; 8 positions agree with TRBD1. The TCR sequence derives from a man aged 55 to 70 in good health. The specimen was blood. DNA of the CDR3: TGTGCCAGCAGCTTAAATTCAGGGGGCGACGGTAATTCACCCCTCCACTTT. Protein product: CASSLNSGGDGNSPLHF.